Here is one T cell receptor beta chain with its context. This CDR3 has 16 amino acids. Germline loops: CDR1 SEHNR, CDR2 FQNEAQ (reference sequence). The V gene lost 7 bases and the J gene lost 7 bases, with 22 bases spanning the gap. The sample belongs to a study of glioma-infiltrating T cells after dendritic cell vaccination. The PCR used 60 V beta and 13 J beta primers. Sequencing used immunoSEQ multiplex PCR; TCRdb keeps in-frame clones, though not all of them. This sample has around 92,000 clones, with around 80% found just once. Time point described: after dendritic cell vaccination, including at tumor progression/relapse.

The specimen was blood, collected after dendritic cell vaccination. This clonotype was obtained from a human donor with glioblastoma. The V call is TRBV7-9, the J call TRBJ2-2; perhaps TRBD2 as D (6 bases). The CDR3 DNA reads TGTGCCAGCACCACTCGGGCCGGGACTGCGGTCGGGGAGCTGTTTTTT. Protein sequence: CASTTRAGTAVGELFF.